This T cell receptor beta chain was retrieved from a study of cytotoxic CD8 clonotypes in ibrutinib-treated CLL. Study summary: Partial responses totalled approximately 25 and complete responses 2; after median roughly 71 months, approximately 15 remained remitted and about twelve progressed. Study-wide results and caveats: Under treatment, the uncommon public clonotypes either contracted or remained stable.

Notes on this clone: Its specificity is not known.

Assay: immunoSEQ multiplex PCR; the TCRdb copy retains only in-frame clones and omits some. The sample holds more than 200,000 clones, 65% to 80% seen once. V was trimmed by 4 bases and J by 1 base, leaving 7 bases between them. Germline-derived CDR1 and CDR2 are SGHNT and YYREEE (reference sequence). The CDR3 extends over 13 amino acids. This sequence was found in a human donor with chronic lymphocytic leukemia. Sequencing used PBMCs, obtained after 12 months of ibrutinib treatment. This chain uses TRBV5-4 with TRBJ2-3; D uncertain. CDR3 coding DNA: TGTGCCAGCAGCCGGGCGGGCACAGATACGCAGTATTTT. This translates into CASSRAGTDTQYF.